Listed below are T cell receptor beta chains from one sample, sequenced in a study of T cell repertoires in cytomegalovirus infection. MiXCR, applied by TCRdb to the reads, yields one record per CDR3 protein. The data show around 450,000 distinct CDR3 sequences, with 31% seen just once and roughly an eighth held by the top ten. Input material: PBMCs. All receptors come from a human donor in good health (CMV status not recorded). Some clones in this sample may be carry-over from other donors' samples. Both conserved end residues are part of each CDR3.

J,V,CDR3
TRBJ1-3,TRBV12-3/TRBV12-4,CASSLKANSGNTIYF
TRBJ2-1,TRBV10-3,CAISPEGLVNEQFF
TRBJ1-5,TRBV27,CASSYAFSYQPQHF
TRBJ1-2,TRBV5-6,CASSLFGDYGYTF
TRBJ1-5,TRBV20-1,CSSRARLLEQPQHF
TRBJ2-3,TRBV4-2,CASSPRGALADTQYF
TRBJ1-1,TRBV4-1,CASSQDPGVGARVNTEAFF
TRBJ1-6,TRBV30,CAWSVQGGNNSPLHF
TRBJ2-5,TRBV7-8,CASSPGQGAKETQYF
TRBJ2-2,TRBV7-6,CASSSREGAGNTGELFF
TRBJ2-2,TRBV15,CATSRAGTGRTGELFF
TRBJ2-7,TRBV29-1,CSAQESNEQYF
TRBJ2-6,TRBV19,CASNLHGSGANVLTF
TRBJ1-5,TRBV20-1,CSASRLSNQPQHF
TRBJ1-5,TRBV12-3/TRBV12-4,CASSLDSNNQPQHF
TRBJ2-5,TRBV5-4,CASSLFRTGGETQYF
TRBJ1-5,TRBV6-1,CASSTWGARNQPQHF
TRBJ2-7,TRBV7-8,CASSLHTHYEQYF
TRBJ1-5,TRBV4-2,CASSQEIRQGYSNQPQHF
TRBJ2-7,TRBV10-3,CAISESGSEGWFYEQYF
TRBJ1-2,TRBV2,CASSLASYGYTF
TRBJ2-3,TRBV12-3/TRBV12-4,CASSQLAGEQRDTQYF
TRBJ2-1,TRBV11-2,CASSSRTSVYNETFF